The present entry profiles one T cell receptor (beta chain) with its context. Its target is unknown. This record comes from a study of cytotoxic CD8 clonotypes in ibrutinib-treated CLL. Whole-study results and caveats: The clonality went up when patients responded to ibrutinib and dropped back toward baseline at progression.

TCRdb keeps only in-frame clones here, not all; method: immunoSEQ multiplex PCR. The sample yields about 140,000 clones, around 80% seen once. This CDR3 contains 14 residues. Germline V gene data show CDR1 as GTSNPN and CDR2 as SVGIG (reference sequence). Trimming pared 2 bases from V and 0 bases from J, leaving 5 bases between. The chain couples TRBV30 to TRBJ2-6; D remains ambiguous. Specimen: PBMCs, collected after 36 months of ibrutinib treatment. The sequence derives from a human donor with chronic lymphocytic leukemia. This CDR3 is CAWSQHSGANVLTF. The CDR3 DNA follows: TGTGCCTGGAGTCAGCACTCTGGGGCCAACGTCCTGACTTTC. Drawing the rest from reference TRBV30 and TRBJ2-6, the complete variable domain is SQTIHQWPATLVQPVGSPLSLECTVEGTSNPNLYWYRQAAGRGLQLLFYSVGIGQISSEVPQNLSASRPQDRQFILSSKKLLLSDSGFYLCAWSQHSGANVLTFGAGSRLTVL.